This record covers a single T cell receptor beta chain. The data belong to a study of blood T cell repertoires in COVID-19. Looking at the study overall: Acute-phase and convalescent COVID-19 samples originated in the United States, Italy and Spain. The analysed material was cDNA or gDNA that came from T cells, B-cell-depleted T cells, or PBMCs.

Original processing methods: Reference gene primer amplification in the assay estimated nucleated cell counts. The data were produced by immunoSEQ multiplex PCR, yet TCRdb's version contains in-frame clones alone and is incomplete. V, J and clone size reflect that table, while D and trimming were determined from the DNA. The sample records around 150,000 clones, about 80% being singletons. The CDR3 runs 13 residues. Trimming removed 1 base from V and 1 base from J, with 8 bases in between. Germline V gene data show CDR1 as GTSNPN and CDR2 as SVGIG (reference sequence). The chain joins TRBV30 to TRBJ2-7; D is ambiguous. The sample taken for sequencing was peripheral blood. The sequence was obtained from a man in his sixties or seventies with acute or convalescent COVID-19. The CDR3 reads CAWSGIQSYEQYF. Written as DNA, the CDR3 is TGTGCCTGGAGTGGGATACAGTCCTACGAGCAGTACTTC.